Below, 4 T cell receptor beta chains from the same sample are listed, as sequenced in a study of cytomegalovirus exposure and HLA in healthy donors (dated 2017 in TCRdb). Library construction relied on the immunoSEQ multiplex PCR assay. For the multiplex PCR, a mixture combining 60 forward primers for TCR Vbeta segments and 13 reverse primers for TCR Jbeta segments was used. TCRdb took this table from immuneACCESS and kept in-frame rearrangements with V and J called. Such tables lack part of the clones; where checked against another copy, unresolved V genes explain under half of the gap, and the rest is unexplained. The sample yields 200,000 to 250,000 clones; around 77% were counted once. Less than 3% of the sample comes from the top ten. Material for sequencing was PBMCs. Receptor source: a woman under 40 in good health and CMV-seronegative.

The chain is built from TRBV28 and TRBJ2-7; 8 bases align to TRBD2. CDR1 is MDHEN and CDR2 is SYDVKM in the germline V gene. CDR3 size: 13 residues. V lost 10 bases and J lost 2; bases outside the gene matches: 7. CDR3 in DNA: TGTGCCACCTCTATAGCGGGGCCCTACGAGCAGTACTTC. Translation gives CATSIAGPYEQYF.

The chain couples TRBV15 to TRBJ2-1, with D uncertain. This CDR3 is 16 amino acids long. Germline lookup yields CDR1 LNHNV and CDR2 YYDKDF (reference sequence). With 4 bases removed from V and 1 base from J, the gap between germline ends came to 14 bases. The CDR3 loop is CATSTPRHSSYNEQFF. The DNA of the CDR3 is TGTGCCACCAGCACCCCGAGACATTCGTCCTACAATGAGCAGTTCTTC.

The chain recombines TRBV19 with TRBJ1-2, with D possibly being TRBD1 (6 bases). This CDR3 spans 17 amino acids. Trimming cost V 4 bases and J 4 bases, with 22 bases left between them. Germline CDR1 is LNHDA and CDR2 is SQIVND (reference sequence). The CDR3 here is CASSTFSWTAAPYGYTF. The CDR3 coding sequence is TGTGCCAGTAGTACCTTCTCATGGACAGCAGCCCCCTATGGCTACACCTTC.

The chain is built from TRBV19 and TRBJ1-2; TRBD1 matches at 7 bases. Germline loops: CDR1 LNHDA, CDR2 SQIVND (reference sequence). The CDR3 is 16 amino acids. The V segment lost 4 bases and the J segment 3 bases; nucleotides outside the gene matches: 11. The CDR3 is CASSTTGSSGYYGYTF. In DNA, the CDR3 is TGTGCCAGTAGTACGACAGGGAGTAGTGGGTACTATGGCTACACCTTC.